The sequence of this TCR beta chain was determined in a study of blood T cell repertoires in COVID-19. The wider study: PBMCs, B-cell-depleted T cells, or T cells were the source of the cDNA or gDNA that made up the material.

CDR1 is KGHDR and CDR2 is SFDVKD in the germline V gene. This CDR3 has 17 residues. V lost 3 bases to trimming and J lost 1 base; unmatched junction nucleotides: 5. Source study methods: Amplification with reference gene primers provided the estimates of nucleated cell counts. The method was immunoSEQ multiplex PCR; TCRdb's version includes in-frame clones alone and lacks a portion of them. V and J calls and clone size follow that table, whereas D and trimming were derived from the DNA. Of under 250,000 clones in the sample, 85% to 90% were seen once. The sample was peripheral blood. The rearrangement links TRBV24-1 to TRBJ1-5; 10 nucleotides align to TRBD1. The receptor comes from a young man with COVID-19, enrolled during active disease. CDR3 in amino acids: CATSDGDRGMSNQPQHF. DNA of the CDR3: TGTGCCACCAGTGATGGGGACAGGGGAATGAGCAATCAGCCCCAGCATTTT.